One and the same sample provided the 10 T cell receptor beta chains below, sequenced in a study of Graves' ophthalmopathy and Graves' hyperthyroidism. TCR beta CDR3 regions were amplified from RNA transcripts. First-round RT-PCR relied on HTBI primers, and a second-round multiplex PCR came next. TCRdb reprocessed the multiplex PCR reads with MiXCR, giving one entry per CDR3 protein. The sample lists roughly 220,000 distinct CDR3 sequences, 45% occurring once. The specimen was peripheral blood. The origin of the receptors is an adult man with Graves' ophthalmopathy.

This clonotype was seen a handful of times. The CDR3 region has the DNA TGCAGCGTTGCCATGGTAGTCGCGAACACCGGGGAGCTGTTTTTT. Its protein is CSVAMVVANTGELFF. The chain links TRBV29-1 to TRBJ2-2; D gene unclear. The V gene lost 4 bases and the J gene lost 0 bases, with 12 bases spanning the gap. From germline, CDR1 is SQVTM and CDR2 ANQGSEA. The CDR3 consists of 15 residues.

The chain joins TRBV20-1 to TRBJ1-5; 12 nucleotides align to TRBD1. Germline V lookup: CDR1 DFQATT, CDR2 SNEGSKA (reference sequence). V was clipped by 4 bases and J by 6 bases; unmatched bases: 7. There are 15 residues in the CDR3. The CDR3 protein is CSATRDRGLGQPQHF. The DNA of the CDR3 is TGCAGTGCTACCCGGGACAGGGGGCTTGGTCAGCCCCAGCATTTT.

This clonotype occurred many times. This sequence joins TRBV7-2 and TRBJ1-2; 7 bases match TRBD1. Germline-derived CDR1 and CDR2 are SGHTA and FQGNSA. Trimming at V came to 1 base and at J to 3 bases, leaving 2 bases not matched to a gene. The CDR3 loop spans 14 amino acids. This chain's CDR3 is CASSLVRGDYGYTF. In DNA, the CDR3 is TGTGCCAGCAGCTTAGTCAGGGGGGACTATGGCTACACCTTC.

The CDR3 DNA is TGTGCCAGCAGGGGGGCAGGGAACTACGAGCAGTACTTC. Translating it yields CASRGAGNYEQYF. The chain recombines TRBV12-3 or TRBV12-4 with TRBJ2-7; weak D call: TRBD1 (6 bases). This CDR3 contains 13 residues. V was cut by 6 bases and J by 3 bases, with 12 bases left in between.

The sample holds many counts of this clonotype. V and J are TRBV7-9 and TRBJ1-5; no clear D. The germline V and J ends were trimmed by 2 bases and 7 bases, with 6 bases remaining between them. Germline loops: CDR1 SEHNR, CDR2 FQNEAQ (reference sequence). CDR3 length: 12 residues. As DNA, the CDR3 is TGTGCCAGCAGCTTAAGTGAACAGCCCCAGCATTTT. Protein sequence: CASSLSEQPQHF.

As DNA, the CDR3 is TGCAGTGCTAGAGGGACAGGGCTATACGAGCAGTACTTC. Amino acids: CSARGTGLYEQYF. The chain combines TRBV20-1 with TRBJ2-7; 8 bases align to TRBD1. After removal of 1 base from V and 4 bases from J, the junction contained 3 bases not matched to a gene. Germline loops: CDR1 DFQATT, CDR2 SNEGSKA (reference sequence). This CDR3 is built from 13 residues.

This clonotype was picked up many times. The chain uses TRBV5-8 and TRBJ1-6; possible D gene TRBD1, 6 bases. CDR1 and CDR2 from the germline V gene are SGHTS and YDEGEE. The CDR3 runs 14 residues. V lost 4 bases and J 11 bases, leaving 16 bases between the germline ends. CDR3 nucleotides: TGTGCCAGCAGCGCCCAGGGGACGGAGGCACCCCTCCACTTT. Residues: CASSAQGTEAPLHF.

This clonotype was detected a few times. V gene TRBV19 combines with J gene TRBJ2-7; D may correspond to TRBD1 or TRBD2 (5 bases each). The CDR3 has 13 amino acids. V dropped 5 bases and J dropped 2 bases, with 10 bases sitting between them. Germline assignment: CDR1 LNHDA and CDR2 SQIVND (reference sequence). This CDR3 reads CASSSGAAYEQYF. In DNA form, the CDR3 reads TGTGCCAGTAGTTCCGGGGCAGCCTACGAGCAGTACTTC.

The chain has TRBV9 and TRBJ2-2, with TRBD2 matching 7 bases. Trimming cost V 4 bases and J 1 base; bases outside gene matches: 10. This CDR3 has 17 amino acids. Germline V gene sequence: CDR1 SGDLS, CDR2 YYNGEE. Here the CDR3 reads CASSRRIPSGNTGELFF. The DNA for the CDR3 is TGTGCCAGCAGCCGACGGATCCCTAGCGGGAACACCGGGGAGCTGTTTTTT.

This clonotype was observed a handful of times. The chain recombines TRBV5-1 with TRBJ1-1, with D possibly matching TRBD1 (5 bases). Germline CDR1 SGHRS, CDR2 YFSETQ. V was shortened by 1 base and J by 6 bases, with 10 bases between the two germline ends. This CDR3 has 13 residues. The CDR3 is CASSLTGGAEAFF. The CDR3 DNA reads as TGCGCCAGCAGCTTGACAGGCGGGGCTGAAGCTTTCTTT. The whole variable domain, remainder taken from reference TRBV5-1 and TRBJ1-1, is KAGVTQTPRYLIKTRGQQVTLSCSPISGHRSVSWYQQTPGQGLQFLFEYFSETQRNKGNFPGRFSGRQFSNSRSEMNVSTLELGDSALYLCASSLTGGAEAFFGQGTRLTVV.